This T cell receptor beta chain stems from a study of beta chain features in type 1 diabetes (dated by TCRdb to 2016 to 2018). About the study as a whole: Mean age, gender distribution, total cell number and subset yield did not differ between patients and healthy donors. A total of 100 million to 140 million sorted cells were examined across all samples, and the number of cells per subset was strongly correlated with RNA yield. The study compared the TCRB repertoires of sorted circulating CD4+ T cell subsets in recently diagnosed type 1 diabetes patients with those in matched healthy donors. Whereas all 30 or so donors provided naive and central memory subsets, regulatory and stem cell-like memory subsets were isolated from just 8 patients and about 8 healthy donors.

Each donor gave one peripheral blood draw, averaging roughly 120 mL, which was collected into heparinised tubes. Naive, central memory, regulatory and stem cell-like memory CD4+ T cells were sorted on a BD FACSAria II using a panel including CD45RO, CCR7, CD25, CD127, CD95 and CD27. Purity was above 95% for every sorted population. PBMCs were separated immediately by Lymphoprep density gradient centrifugation and were stained directly, without being cultured. So that batch effects would be minimized, each experiment stained and sorted samples in pairs, pairing one healthy donor with one patient. The paper as a whole reports these results and caveats: PCR may preferentially amplify shorter templates, but because patient and control samples were amplified and corrected together, any resulting skew would affect both groups equally. Sequencing cDNA rather than genomic DNA could over-represent highly expressing activated cells, although activation and CD3 levels did not differ between groups. Type 1 diabetes patients showed a moderate but significant shortening of TCRB CDR3 length in all four CD4+ subsets. Only small numbers of individuals were included in the HLA sub-analyses, which left unresolved whether HLA type had any influence on TCRB rearrangement. Naive, central memory and regulatory TCRB repertoires appeared more similar among patients than among healthy donors. At VDJ recombination sites, type 1 diabetes patients had fewer insertions and more deleted nucleotides, which implies abnormalities in thymic rearrangement.

From the cysteine through the phenylalanine, the CDR3 covers 11 amino acids. Only CDR3 DNA is held: 33 bases, read in frame from base 1. V is cut back by 6 bases and J by 13 bases, with 5 bases in the junction unmatched. In the germline V gene, CDR1 corresponds to MNHEY and CDR2 to SVGAGI. A remark on this clone: Its antigen is currently not known. Base quality data are lacking; no much larger clone is found one base away.

The entire amount of isolated RNA was reverse transcribed using the High Capacity cDNA Reverse Transcription Kit, so the sequenced TCRB transcripts were expressed ones. Naive, central memory and regulatory T cell samples underwent deep immunoSEQ sequencing, averaging around 3.9 million total reads per sample. Sorted cells were lysed in RLT buffer, and RNA was extracted using DNase-treated RNeasy Micro or Mini kits according to cell number. Each cell subset was processed on its own to prevent cross-contamination, while patient and healthy donor samples were processed together. TCRB sequences were amplified from cDNA with the immunoSEQ multiplex PCR, producing 87-bp fragments spanning the CDR3 region. Sequencing of the amplicons was performed on the Illumina HiSeq platform. The published analysis was carried out like this. Synthetic template baselines were used to correct PCR bias computationally, reads within Hamming distance 2 were collapsed together, and singletons that could not be merged were discarded. Reads were aligned against IMGT so that V, D and J genes, CDR3 length and insertions or deletions at six rearrangement sites could be assigned. Within each subset, clonotype counts were normalized to the number of sorted cells before true diversity and Gini coefficients were calculated with the tcR R package. The overlap coefficient, calculated on TCRB nucleotide sequences, was used to quantify repertoire sharing. Out-of-frame TCRB sequences from naive cells were analyzed as a proxy for the pre-selection repertoire. Drawn from immuneACCESS, this table holds only the in-frame rearrangements with V and J called that TCRdb kept. Clones are partly lost; checked studies trace under half to an unresolved V gene and leave the rest unexplained. The DNA was the basis for D and trimming; V, J and clone size are from that table. The table for this sample lists approximately 150,000 clones; around 9.3% of them were counted only once. Together, the top ten hold roughly 1.4% of the sample.

This sequence originates from a man aged 18 to 29 in good health. The V and J genes are TRBV6-5 and TRBJ2-1, and TRBD1 aligns with 8 junction nucleotides. The sample consisted of naive CD4+ T cells from blood. The sample's cell subset or site, from its label and the paper: true naive CD4+ T cells. The CDR3 is CASSNGQGQFF. At the DNA level, the sequence is TGTGCCAGCAGCAACGGACAGGGACAGTTCTTC.